Presented here are 26 T cell receptor beta chains from one specimen sequenced in a study of high-grade serous ovarian cancer treatment subgroups. Sequencing was performed with immunoSEQ multiplex PCR; in TCRdb, only in-frame clones are kept and a portion is missing. The sample records 1,500 to 2,000 clones, about four fifths being singletons. Tumor samples were obtained before definitive surgery or chemotherapy. The sequenced sample was tumor tissue. The origin of the receptors is a human donor with high-grade serous ovarian cancer.

The chain uses TRBV7-2 and TRBJ1-3; D not certain. Germline CDR1 is SGHTA and CDR2 is FQGNSA. The CDR3 has 15 residues. V lost 4 bases to trimming and J lost 1 base, with 11 bases between them. CDR3 sequence reads: CASSSSPGSGNTIYF. Here the CDR3 DNA reads TGTGCCAGCAGCTCCTCTCCGGGGTCTGGAAACACCATATATTTT.

This chain links TRBV27 with TRBJ2-4, with 11 nucleotides matching TRBD1. Germline V gives CDR1 MNHEY, CDR2 SMNVEV (reference sequence). The CDR3 loop spans 21 amino acids. V was pared by 6 bases and J by 1 base, with 20 bases of the junction left unmatched. CDR3 in amino acids: CASSGDLGGTGGLLAKNIQYF. The DNA of the CDR3 is TGTGCCAGCAGCGGTGACCTTGGCGGGACAGGGGGACTTCTGGCCAAAAACATTCAGTACTTC.

This clone was observed a few times. The sample contains more than one DNA sequence encoding this CDR3. V gene TRBV14 combines with J gene TRBJ2-1, with 8 bases fitting TRBD1. Germline V gene data show CDR1 as SGHDN and CDR2 as FVKESK. The CDR3 is 15 amino acids. V dropped 2 bases and J dropped 2; count of bases not matched to a gene: 2. The CDR3 spells CASSQRQGPYNEQFF. CDR3 in DNA: TGTGCCAGCAGCCAAAGACAGGGGCCCTACAATGAGCAGTTCTTC.

V is TRBV7-9 and J is TRBJ2-7; 9 bases agree with TRBD1. The V gene's germline CDR1 is SEHNR and CDR2 FQNEAQ (reference sequence). The CDR3 consists of 18 residues. With 2 bases clipped from V and 2 bases from J, the junction kept 13 bases outside the gene matches. CDR3 in DNA: TGTGCCAGCAGCTTAATAGATATTTGGGGACAGGGACCCTACGAGCAGTACTTC. It yields the protein CASSLIDIWGQGPYEQYF.

The chain combines TRBV5-1 with TRBJ2-7, with D unclear. Trimming removed 0 bases at V and 3 bases at J, with 7 bases between. This CDR3 is built from 13 residues. Per germline, CDR1 SGHRS and CDR2 YFSETQ. CDR3 protein: CASSLGQNYEQYF. The CDR3 coding sequence is TGCGCCAGCAGCTTGGGACAAAACTACGAGCAGTACTTC.

The chain combines TRBV6-4 with TRBJ2-3; D is undetermined. Trimming stripped 0 bases from V and 0 bases from J, with 7 bases between. Germline V gene lookup returns CDR1 MRHNA and CDR2 SNTAGT. The CDR3 covers 15 residues. In DNA form, the CDR3 reads TGTGCCAGCAGTGACTCGGCAGGCAGCACAGATACGCAGTATTTT. The encoded protein is CASSDSAGSTDTQYF.

This rearrangement joins TRBV5-8 to TRBJ1-6; weak D call: TRBD1 (5 bases). This CDR3 spans 15 amino acids. The V end was cut by 1 base, the J end by 9 bases, with 14 bases between. CDR1 SGHTS and CDR2 YDEGEE come from the germline V gene. In nucleotides, the CDR3 is TGTGCCAGCAGCTTGCAGCAGGGTATCGCTTCACCCCTCCACTTT. Translating it yields CASSLQQGIASPLHF. The entire variable domain, with the rest obtained from reference TRBV5-8 and TRBJ1-6, is as follows: EAGVTQSPTHLIKTRGQQATLRCSPISGHTSVYWYQQALGLGLQFLLWYDEGEERNRGNFPPRFSGRQFPNYSSELNVNALELEDSALYLCASSLQQGIASPLHFGNGTRLTVT.

In this sample, this clone turned up once. V usage is TRBV4-2 and J usage is TRBJ2-3; the D gene could be TRBD1 or TRBD2 (5 bases each). Germline CDR1 is LGHNA and CDR2 is YNFKEQ. V gave up 3 bases and J gave up 2 bases, with 12 bases separating them. This CDR3 comprises 15 residues. CDR3 DNA sequence: TGTGCCAGCAGCCAGCCCGGGACCAACACAGATACGCAGTATTTT. This encodes CASSQPGTNTDTQYF.

The gene calls are TRBV7-9 and TRBJ1-6, with D hard to call. V shed 2 bases and J shed 7 bases, with 15 bases lying between them. CDR1 is SEHNR, CDR2 FQNEAQ, per germline (reference sequence). The CDR3 has 16 amino acids. As DNA, the CDR3 is TGTGCCAGCAGCTTATCAAGCGGCAGGCGAAATTCACCCCTCCACTTT. It translates to CASSLSSGRRNSPLHF. Variable domain in full (rest from reference TRBV7-9 and TRBJ1-6): DTGVSQNPRHKITKRGQNVTFRCDPISEHNRLYWYRQTLGQGPEFLTYFQNEAQLEKSRLLSDRFSAERPKGSFSTLEIQRTEQGDSAMYLCASSLSSGRRNSPLHFGNGTRLTVT.

This clone was detected a few times. The chain is built from TRBV4-1 and TRBJ1-4; no firm D call. Germline V gene lookup returns CDR1 MGHRA and CDR2 YSYEKL. The ends were cut back, 0 bases at V and 8 bases at J, with 7 bases in the middle. There are 13 residues in the CDR3. In DNA form, the CDR3 reads TGCGCCAGCAGCCAAGAAACTGAGGAAAAACTGTTTTTT. The encoded protein is CASSQETEEKLFF.

The chain has TRBV5-1 and TRBJ2-5; D not certain. The CDR3 spans 13 residues. V gave up 1 base and J gave up 3 bases, with 7 bases separating them. Per the germline V gene, CDR1 is SGHRS and CDR2 is YFSETQ. The CDR3: CASSLSTKETQYF. The CDR3 nucleotides read TGCGCCAGCAGCTTGTCAACTAAAGAGACCCAGTACTTC.

This chain links TRBV5-6 with TRBJ1-5; no clear D gene. The CDR3 is 13 residues long. Germline V gene lookup returns CDR1 SGHDT and CDR2 YYEEEE. V was trimmed by 0 bases and J by 0 bases, leaving 1 base between them. The CDR3 DNA reads as TGTGCCAGCAGCTTGGGTAGCAATCAGCCCCAGCATTTT. As protein: CASSLGSNQPQHF. Combining the CDR3 with reference TRBV5-6 and TRBJ1-5 gives the whole variable domain DAGVTQSPTHLIKTRGQQVTLRCSPKSGHDTVSWYQQALGQGPQFIFQYYEEEERQRGNFPDRFSGHQFPNYSSELNVNALLLGDSALYLCASSLGSNQPQHFGDGTRLSIL.

By share, this clone ranks as large. The chain employs TRBV5-4 and TRBJ2-3; 8 nucleotides line up with TRBD1. The V and J ends lost 0 bases and 5 bases, in that order; junction bases with no gene match: 5. Germline V gene sequence: CDR1 SGHNT, CDR2 YYREEE (reference sequence). CDR3 length: 15 residues. The CDR3 loop reads CASSLGLTGVDTQYF. For the CDR3, the DNA is TGTGCCAGCAGCTTGGGTCTGACAGGGGTAGATACGCAGTATTTT.

The rearrangement links TRBV19 to TRBJ1-1, with a possible D match to TRBD1 (6 bases). The CDR3 is 15 residues long. Trimming left V 4 bases short and J 0 bases short, with 12 bases between. Germline V gene lookup returns CDR1 LNHDA and CDR2 SQIVND (reference sequence). This CDR3 is CASSTTDRMNTEAFF. The CDR3 DNA reads TGTGCCAGTAGTACCACGGACAGAATGAACACTGAAGCTTTCTTT.

The J gene is TRBJ2-2, the V gene TRBV7-3; no firm D call. CDR1 and CDR2 from the germline V gene are SGHTA and FQGTGA. With 5 bases removed from V and 7 bases from J, the gap between germline ends came to 11 bases. CDR3 length: 13 residues. The CDR3 here is CASSRKGDGELFF. The DNA for the CDR3 is TGTGCCAGCAGCCGCAAGGGTGACGGGGAGCTGTTTTTT.

V gene TRBV4-3 combines with J gene TRBJ1-1; 7 bases match TRBD1. The CDR3 has 15 residues. The V segment lost 0 bases and the J segment 4 bases; nucleotides outside the gene matches: 5. The germline gives CDR1 LGHNA, CDR2 YSLEER. DNA of the CDR3: TGCGCCAGCAGCCAAGACCCCCCAGGGGGCACTGAAGCTTTCTTT. Translation gives CASSQDPPGGTEAFF.

This sequence joins TRBV7-8 and TRBJ2-7; TRBD1 matches 7 bases. CDR1 is SGHVS, CDR2 FQNEAQ, per germline. This CDR3 region has 14 residues. V shed 2 bases, J shed 3 bases, and the junction held 4 bases outside the gene matches. This CDR3 is CASSLWTGNYEQYF. The CDR3 nucleotides are TGTGCCAGCAGCTTATGGACAGGAAACTACGAGCAGTACTTC.

The sample holds a few counts of this clone. The rearrangement joins TRBV5-1 to TRBJ2-2, with TRBD2 identical over 8 bases. Unmatched junction bases numbered 12, after V lost 1 base and J lost 4 bases. Germline V gene lookup returns CDR1 SGHRS and CDR2 YFSETQ. The CDR3 is 18 residues long. CDR3 DNA: TGCGCCAGCAGCTTGCTGGGAGGGGCTAGCGGGTTCACCGGGGAGCTGTTTTTT. Translated: CASSLLGGASGFTGELFF.

This clone was counted a single time. The gene calls are TRBV2 and TRBJ2-3, with 10 bases identical to TRBD2. Germline CDR1 and CDR2: SNHLY and FYNNEI. The CDR3 consists of 16 residues. J gave up 1 base and V 1 base, and 2 bases lay outside the gene matches. The CDR3 reads CASSEDGTSGTDTQYF. DNA of the CDR3: TGTGCCAGCAGTGAAGACGGGACTAGCGGCACAGATACGCAGTATTTT. Supplemented by reference TRBV2 and TRBJ2-3, the full variable domain reads EPEVTQTPSHQVTQMGQEVILRCVPISNHLYFYWYRQILGQKVEFLVSFYNNEISEKSEIFDDQFSVERPDGSNFTLKIRSTKLEDSAMYFCASSEDGTSGTDTQYFGPGTRLTVL.

V and J are TRBV29-1 and TRBJ2-1; D is perhaps TRBD1 (6 bases). V was pared by 3 bases and J by 8 bases, with 14 bases between. The CDR3 runs 13 residues. Germline CDR1 reads SQVTM; CDR2 reads ANQGSEA. The DNA for the CDR3 is TGCAGCGTTGATCGGACAGTCTTGGATGAGCAGTTCTTC. Protein product: CSVDRTVLDEQFF.

The chain carries TRBV4-3 and TRBJ2-5; 10 bases map to TRBD1. V was clipped by 3 bases and J by 2 bases; unmatched bases: 3. Germline loops: CDR1 LGHNA, CDR2 YSLEER. There are 15 residues in the CDR3. The CDR3 spells CASSHGTGVQETQYF. Written as DNA, the CDR3 is TGCGCCAGCAGCCATGGGACAGGGGTGCAAGAGACCCAGTACTTC.

The chain has TRBV6-6 and TRBJ2-1, with a tentative D call TRBD2 (6 bases). The germline V gene encodes CDR1 MNHNY and CDR2 SVGAGI (reference sequence). This CDR3 has 14 amino acids. V lost 2 bases to trimming and J lost 9 bases, with 14 bases between them. The CDR3 bases are TGTGCCAGCAGTTACCCGGCGGATAGCGGTGAGCAGTTCTTC. Translating gives CASSYPADSGEQFF.

This sequence joins TRBV7-8 and TRBJ2-5; 9 bases map to TRBD2. The J call may be mistaken, given a closer DNA end match to TRBJ2-7. The CDR3 is 16 amino acids. Germline CDR1 reads SGHVS; CDR2 reads FQNEAQ. The CDR3 region has the DNA TGTGCCAGCAGCTTCTCTATTGCGGGAGGGCCGGACGAGCAGTACTTC. Protein: CASSFSIAGGPDEQYF.

The V call is TRBV2, the J call TRBJ2-5, with TRBD1 as a possible D gene (6 bases). The V gene's germline CDR1 is SNHLY and CDR2 FYNNEI. V shed 8 bases and J shed 0 bases, with 7 bases lying between them. The CDR3 sequence is 12 residues long. Written as DNA, the CDR3 is TGTGCCAGCCAGGGGCACCAAGAGACCCAGTACTTC. This encodes CASQGHQETQYF.

This rearrangement joins TRBV7-9 to TRBJ1-2, with 7 bases that match TRBD1. The CDR3 extends over 15 amino acids. Germline V CDR1 and CDR2: SEHNR, FQNEAQ (reference sequence). V shed 1 base and J 4 bases; nucleotides not matched to a gene: 6. The CDR3 spells CASSLDLDRTYGYTF. CDR3 DNA sequence: TGTGCCAGCAGCTTAGATCTGGACAGGACCTATGGCTACACCTTC. Full variable domain (outside the CDR3, taken from reference TRBV7-9 and TRBJ1-2): DTGVSQNPRHKITKRGQNVTFRCDPISEHNRLYWYRQTLGQGPEFLTYFQNEAQLEKSRLLSDRFSAERPKGSFSTLEIQRTEQGDSAMYLCASSLDLDRTYGYTFGSGTRLTVV.

The chain uses TRBV7-3 and TRBJ2-1, with D perhaps TRBD1 (6 bases). CDR1 SGHTA and CDR2 FQGTGA come from the germline V gene. The CDR3 length is 15 residues. The V end lost 5 bases, the J end lost 3 bases, and 14 bases lay between the germline ends. The CDR3 is CASSVDRSGYNEQFF. In nucleotides, the CDR3 is TGTGCCAGCAGCGTCGACAGGAGTGGCTACAATGAGCAGTTCTTC.